A selection of T cell receptor beta chains follows, all from one sample in a study of cytomegalovirus exposure and HLA in healthy donors. Sequencing used immunoSEQ multiplex PCR; TCRdb keeps in-frame clones, though not all of them. This sample has around 31,000 clones; 60% to 80% occur once, and the top ten carry roughly 42%. Sequencing was carried out using PBMCs. The receptors come from a male donor in good health and CMV-seropositive. Both conserved end residues are part of each CDR3. Each record gives: D gene, V gene, J gene, CDR3 protein. D genes are given only for firm matches.

d_gene: TRBD1
v_gene: TRBV7-9
j_gene: TRBJ1-1
CDR3aa: CASSPGTGLGNTEAFF

d_gene: TRBD1
v_gene: TRBV30
j_gene: TRBJ1-1
CDR3aa: CAWSGQGRTEAFF

d_gene: -
v_gene: TRBV5-5
j_gene: TRBJ1-1
CDR3aa: CASSLAGVSTEAFF

d_gene: TRBD2
v_gene: TRBV5-3
j_gene: TRBJ2-4
CDR3aa: CARSLAGAMTKNIQYF

d_gene: TRBD1
v_gene: TRBV4-1
j_gene: TRBJ1-1
CDR3aa: CASSPPPGGTEAFF

d_gene: -
v_gene: TRBV2
j_gene: TRBJ1-2
CDR3aa: CASRPLRTSVNYGYTF

d_gene: TRBD1
v_gene: TRBV28
j_gene: TRBJ1-1
CDR3aa: CASSRHGTGRTEAFF

d_gene: TRBD1
v_gene: TRBV28
j_gene: TRBJ1-2
CDR3aa: CASSLLQGAFYTF

d_gene: TRBD1
v_gene: TRBV2
j_gene: TRBJ1-5
CDR3aa: CASSEGTGIYQPQHF

d_gene: -
v_gene: TRBV9
j_gene: TRBJ2-7
CDR3aa: CASSPRDALSSYEQYF